The 28 T cell receptor beta chains below all came from one sample that was sequenced in a study. The TRBV12-4/TRBJ1-2 clonotypes were amplified using barcode primers with ligated adaptors. One entry per CDR3 protein results from TCRdb running MiXCR on the multiplex PCR reads. The sample lists about 810 distinct CDR3 sequences; around 13% were seen once. Material: naive CD4+ T cells sorted from blood. The subset here: naive CD4+ T cells, CD4+CD45RA+CD25-. These TCRs come from a female donor with breast cancer.

This clonotype is judged medium-sized. The chain employs TRBV12-3 or TRBV12-4 and TRBJ1-2; D uncertain. The CDR3 is 12 amino acids. V was shortened by 8 bases and J by 0 bases, with 7 bases between the two germline ends. The CDR3 DNA sequence: TGTGCCAGCGGGTTCTCTAACTATGGCTACACCTTC. Residues: CASGFSNYGYTF.

This clonotype is large within its sample. The chain carries TRBV12-3 or TRBV12-4 and TRBJ1-2; 10 nucleotides agree with TRBD1. The CDR3 has 14 amino acids. The trim removed 7 bases at V and 4 bases at J, leaving 6 bases unmatched. In nucleotides, the CDR3 is TGTGCCAGCACTCCGGGACAGGGGTTCTATGGCTACACCTTC. This encodes CASTPGQGFYGYTF.

This clonotype came up many times. The gene calls are TRBV12-3 or TRBV12-4 and TRBJ1-2, with TRBD1 matching 8 bases. V trimming: 5 bases; J trimming: 4 bases; junction bases outside the gene matches: 12. CDR3 length: 16 residues. The DNA for the CDR3 is TGTGCCAGCAGTAAGGAACGGACAGGGAGCGGCTATGGCTACACCTTC. Translated, it gives CASSKERTGSGYGYTF.

By sample fraction, this clonotype is medium-sized. This sequence joins TRBV12-3 or TRBV12-4 and TRBJ1-2; 7 positions match TRBD1. This CDR3 has 15 amino acids. After removal of 6 bases from V and 4 bases from J, the junction contained 11 bases not matched to a gene. DNA of the CDR3: TGTGCCAGCAGCTCCCGGGGACAGCGGGGCTATGGCTACACCTTC. Translated: CASSSRGQRGYGYTF.

Relative to its sample, this clonotype is medium-sized. V usage is TRBV12-3 or TRBV12-4 and J usage is TRBJ1-2; D possibly corresponds to TRBD1 (5 bases). The V gene lost 7 bases and the J gene lost 8 bases, with 17 bases spanning the gap. CDR3 length: 13 amino acids. In nucleotides, the CDR3 is TGTGCCAGCACACCTCGGAGGGGAGTCGGCTACACCTTC. It is translated as CASTPRRGVGYTF.

By share, this clonotype counts as medium-sized. V gene TRBV12-3 or TRBV12-4 combines with J gene TRBJ1-2; 7 bases are a match to TRBD1. Trimming took 1 base from V and 8 from J; bases not matched to a gene: 4. This CDR3 contains 13 residues. CDR3 protein: CASSLGQGEGYTF. CDR3 nucleotides: TGTGCCAGCAGTTTAGGACAGGGAGAAGGCTACACCTTC.

This clonotype is deemed medium-sized. V and J are TRBV12-3 or TRBV12-4 and TRBJ1-2; TRBD1 might be the D (6 bases). The CDR3 extends over 12 amino acids. The V and J ends lost 8 bases and 4 bases respectively, with 11 bases between them. CDR3 sequence reads: CASRTAFYGYTF. The CDR3 bases are TGTGCCAGCCGGACAGCCTTCTATGGCTACACCTTC.

This sequence joins TRBV12-3 or TRBV12-4 and TRBJ1-2; 8 nucleotides match TRBD1. V lost 5 bases, J lost 7 bases, and 12 bases stayed unmatched. The CDR3 is made up of 15 amino acids. CDR3 DNA sequence: TGTGCCAGCAGTCCGAAACTGACAGGGGCCCCTGGCTACACCTTC. Protein product: CASSPKLTGAPGYTF.

This chain connects TRBV12-3 or TRBV12-4 to TRBJ1-2; 9 bases match TRBD1. V was clipped by 6 bases and J by 6 bases; unmatched bases: 11. The CDR3 has 15 residues. The CDR3 spells CASSIRDREIHGYTF. For the CDR3, the DNA is TGTGCCAGCAGCATCAGGGACAGGGAGATTCATGGCTACACCTTC.

By proportion, this clonotype is medium-sized. This chain uses TRBV12-3 or TRBV12-4 with TRBJ1-2; TRBD1 matches at 7 bases. The CDR3 length is 14 residues. The ends lost 3 bases at V and 0 bases at J; junction bases unmatched: 1. The CDR3 coding sequence is TGTGCCAGCAGTTTGACAGGGACTAACTATGGCTACACCTTC. This encodes CASSLTGTNYGYTF.

In its sample, this clonotype is medium-sized. V gene TRBV12-3 or TRBV12-4 combines with J gene TRBJ1-2; TRBD1 agrees at 8 bases. The CDR3 consists of 13 residues. J was trimmed by 6 bases and V by 6 bases; bases with no gene match: 6. The CDR3 here is CASSQDRVDGYTF. The CDR3 DNA is TGTGCCAGCAGCCAGGACAGGGTGGATGGCTACACCTTC.

The rearrangement links TRBV12-3 or TRBV12-4 to TRBJ1-2, with 7 bases that match TRBD1. Trimming at V came to 3 bases and at J to 10 bases, leaving 11 bases not matched to a gene. This CDR3 comprises 14 residues. This chain's CDR3 is CASSLTGTNYNYTF. As DNA, the CDR3 is TGTGCCAGCAGTTTGACAGGGACTAACTATAACTACACCTTC.

This clonotype is categorized as medium-sized. This rearrangement joins TRBV12-3 or TRBV12-4 to TRBJ1-2; D unresolved. The CDR3 contains 15 residues. V lost 7 bases to trimming and J lost 5 bases, with 20 bases between them. DNA for the CDR3: TGTGCCAGCACCCGATCCATAGGGCGAGGGTATGGCTACACCTTC. The encoded protein is CASTRSIGRGYGYTF.

The V gene is TRBV12-3 or TRBV12-4, the J gene TRBJ1-2; 9 nucleotides line up with TRBD1. J gave up 0 bases and V 2 bases, and 7 bases lay outside the gene matches. This CDR3 has 17 residues. This chain's CDR3 is CASSLRDRVIANYGYTF. The CDR3 DNA is TGTGCCAGCAGTTTACGGGACAGGGTCATAGCTAACTATGGCTACACCTTC.

This clonotype is classed as large. The chain carries TRBV12-3 or TRBV12-4 and TRBJ1-2; no definite D call. Trimming took off 7 bases at V and 2 bases at J, with 11 bases between the two ends. The CDR3 is 13 residues long. The CDR3 spells CASTLGGNYGYTF. As DNA, the CDR3 is TGTGCCAGCACCTTGGGAGGGAACTATGGCTACACCTTC.

This chain joins TRBV12-3 or TRBV12-4 and TRBJ1-2; 7 bases line up with TRBD1. The V and J ends lost 6 bases and 8 bases, in that order; junction bases with no gene match: 6. There are 12 residues in the CDR3. Here the CDR3 DNA reads TGTGCCAGCAGGACAGGGATTAGGGGCTACACCTTC. Its translation: CASRTGIRGYTF.

Judged by abundance, this clonotype is hyperexpanded. The chain is built from TRBV12-3 or TRBV12-4 and TRBJ1-2, with TRBD1 matching over 9 bases. V lost 2 bases and J lost 8; bases outside the gene matches: 6. The CDR3 spans 14 residues. CDR3 coding DNA: TGTGCCAGCAGTTTACGGGACAGGGCGCGCGGCTACACCTTC. Its protein product is CASSLRDRARGYTF.

This chain uses TRBV12-3 or TRBV12-4 with TRBJ1-2, with no clear D. The CDR3 consists of 13 residues. V lost 4 bases to trimming and J lost 5 bases, with 11 bases between them. CDR3 protein: CASSSREGYGYTF. The CDR3 DNA is TGTGCCAGCAGTTCCCGAGAGGGATATGGCTACACCTTC.

This clonotype rates as medium-sized. V gene TRBV12-3 or TRBV12-4 combines with J gene TRBJ1-2; 7 bases are a match to TRBD1. The junction had 2 bases not matched to a gene; V was cut back by 6 bases and J by 7 bases. The CDR3 spans 11 residues. CDR3: CASRTGTGYTF. The DNA of the CDR3 is TGTGCCAGCAGGACAGGGACTGGCTACACCTTC.

This clonotype was observed a handful of times. This chain connects TRBV12-3 or TRBV12-4 to TRBJ1-2, with a weak D call TRBD1 (6 bases). This CDR3 comprises 15 residues. Trimming removed 5 bases at V and 4 bases at J, with 17 bases between. CDR3 residues: CASSRLGQGAYGYTF. The DNA for the CDR3 is TGTGCCAGCAGTAGATTGGGACAAGGGGCCTATGGCTACACCTTC.

This clonotype counts as medium-sized. The CDR3 sequence is CASTSTRGRGYTF. The CDR3 region has the DNA TGTGCCAGCACCTCGACAAGGGGTCGTGGCTACACCTTC. The chain uses TRBV12-3 or TRBV12-4 and TRBJ1-2; possible D gene TRBD1, 5 bases. The ends were cut back, 7 bases at V and 7 bases at J, with 16 bases in the middle. The CDR3 is 13 residues long.

Relative to its sample, this clonotype is medium-sized. This sequence joins TRBV12-3 or TRBV12-4 and TRBJ1-2; D remains ambiguous. The CDR3 totals 14 residues. V lost 8 bases and J 4 bases, leaving 17 bases between the germline ends. The CDR3 DNA is TGTGCCAGCGCCCGACCTCGGCAGGCCTATGGCTACACCTTC. Translated, it gives CASARPRQAYGYTF.

Relative to its sample, this clonotype is medium-sized (0.01 to 0.1%). The chain combines TRBV12-3 or TRBV12-4 with TRBJ1-2; 9 bases line up with TRBD1. The CDR3 has 15 residues. V shed 6 bases and J 4 bases; nucleotides not matched to a gene: 9. CDR3 coding DNA: TGTGCCAGCAGCACCCGATCGGACAGGGGCTATGGCTACACCTTC. Protein sequence: CASSTRSDRGYGYTF.

In this sample, this clonotype is medium-sized (0.01 to 0.1%). The CDR3 sequence is CASSRVKGIYGYTF. The CDR3 nucleotides are TGTGCCAGCAGCCGAGTGAAGGGAATCTATGGCTACACCTTC. The chain has TRBV12-3 or TRBV12-4 and TRBJ1-2; D gene ambiguous. Deletions cut 6 bases from V and 4 bases from J, with 15 bases between. The CDR3 is made up of 14 amino acids.

Sample share makes this clonotype medium-sized. J is TRBJ1-2 and V is TRBV12-3 or TRBV12-4; 9 nucleotides align to TRBD1. The J segment lost 0 bases and the V segment lost 3 bases, leaving 5 bases of the junction unmatched. This CDR3 region has 16 residues. The chain's CDR3 is CASSFRTGVPNYGYTF. The CDR3 DNA is TGTGCCAGCAGTTTCAGGACAGGGGTCCCTAACTATGGCTACACCTTC.

Within the sample, this clonotype is large. The rearrangement uses TRBV12-3 or TRBV12-4 and TRBJ1-2; 7 bases are shared with TRBD1. With V trimmed by 6 bases and J by 0 bases, 7 bases remained unmatched. CDR3 length: 15 amino acids. In nucleotides, the CDR3 is TGTGCCAGCAGACCCGACGGACAGGCTAACTATGGCTACACCTTC. Protein product: CASRPDGQANYGYTF.

Judged by abundance, this clonotype is medium-sized. V is TRBV12-3 or TRBV12-4 and J is TRBJ1-2, with D possibly matching TRBD1 (5 bases). Trimming left V 6 bases short and J 2 bases short, with 16 bases between. The CDR3 totals 15 residues. CDR3 nucleotide sequence: TGTGCCAGCAGCCTATTCAGACAGCAAAACTATGGCTACACCTTC. Encoded protein: CASSLFRQQNYGYTF.

The V call is TRBV12-3 or TRBV12-4, the J call TRBJ1-2; possible D gene TRBD1, 5 bases. The ends were cut back, 6 bases at V and 7 bases at J, with 21 bases in the middle. This CDR3 has 15 amino acids. CDR3 residues: CASRFSTGTAVGYTF. The CDR3 region has the DNA TGTGCCAGCAGGTTCTCAACCGGGACCGCGGTTGGCTACACCTTC.